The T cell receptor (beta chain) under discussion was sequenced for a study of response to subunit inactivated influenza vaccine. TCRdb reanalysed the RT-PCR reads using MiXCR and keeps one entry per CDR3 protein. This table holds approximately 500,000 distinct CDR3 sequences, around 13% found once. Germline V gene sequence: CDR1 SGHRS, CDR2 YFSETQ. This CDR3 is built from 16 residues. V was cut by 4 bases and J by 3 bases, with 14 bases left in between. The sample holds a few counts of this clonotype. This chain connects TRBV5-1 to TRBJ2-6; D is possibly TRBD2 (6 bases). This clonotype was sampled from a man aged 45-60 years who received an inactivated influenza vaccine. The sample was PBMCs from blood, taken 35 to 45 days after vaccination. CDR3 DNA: TGCGCCAGCAGCCCACCTGCGGGGTTTGGGGCCAACGTCCTGACTTTC. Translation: CASSPPAGFGANVLTF.